This TCR beta chain was found in a study of control samples from healthy donors and cancer patients (dated by TCRdb to about 2020). This clone has only a few counts. Its antigen is unknown. Base qualities are not at hand, and no much larger clone is one base apart. CDR1 and CDR2 are read off the germline V gene as SGHDT and YYEEEE. Clipping removes 4 bases from V and 7 bases from J, with 1 as the unmatched junction base count. From the cysteine up to the phenylalanine, the CDR3 has a length of 12 residues. Only CDR3 DNA remains: 36 bases, in frame from the first base. Library creation used the immunoSEQ multiplex PCR assay. As stored in TCRdb, this immuneACCESS dataset retains in-frame rearrangements with V and J assigned. A fraction of the clones does not appear; measured against another copy, unresolved V genes explain less than half of the discrepancy, and the remainder lacks a known reason. The sample table lists 150,000 to 200,000 clones, 75% to 95% of them with a count of one. The leading ten clones occupy 1.5% of the sample.

The source is a woman in her 30s in good health. The sample was blood. The V and J segments used are TRBV5-6 and TRBJ1-2; TRBD1 aligns with 10 central bases. The CDR3 loop reads CASSRTGGGYTF. The DNA sequence is as follows: TGTGCCAGCAGCCGGACAGGGGGTGGCTACACCTTC.